Presented here are 19 T cell receptor beta chains from one specimen sequenced in a study of control samples from healthy donors and cancer patients. Assay used: immunoSEQ multiplex PCR; TCRdb lists only in-frame clones, some missing. The sample has 150,000 to 200,000 clones, about 90% seen once. The sequencing sample was made of blood. The receptors come from a woman aged 30 to 39 in good health.

The rearrangement links TRBV7-2 to TRBJ1-2; 11 bases match TRBD1. The V and J ends lost 2 bases and 10 bases, in that order; junction bases with no gene match: 9. CDR1 and CDR2 (germline): SGHTA, FQGNSA. CDR3 length: 15 amino acids. The CDR3 nucleotides read TGTGCCAGCAGCTTATTGGGACCGGGACAGGGGGACTACACCTTC. It specifies CASSLLGPGQGDYTF.

On this clone itself: The junction shows a germline mismatch at one end, possibly a read error. The chain links TRBV7-9 to TRBJ1-4; the match to TRBD1 covers 7 bases. CDR1 SEHNR and CDR2 FQNEAQ come from the germline V gene (reference sequence). The CDR3 loop spans 15 amino acids. The CDR3: CATSLVGGGAEKLFF. CDR3 DNA sequence: TGTGCCACCAGCTTAGTTGGAGGGGGCGCGGAAAAACTGTTTTTT.

The chain carries TRBV21-1 and TRBJ2-2; TRBD2 is the table's D call, not checked against the DNA. TRBV21-1 is assigned pseudogene status. The CDR3 covers 15 residues. CDR3 loop: CASPTSGRVNGELFF. As DNA, the CDR3 is TGTGCCAGCCCAACTAGCGGGAGGGTCAACGGGGAGCTGTTTTTT.

This chain connects TRBV4-1 to TRBJ1-5; D is ambiguous. V lost 0 bases and J lost 4, with 13 bases in between. The CDR3 has 16 amino acids. Germline V gene sequence: CDR1 MGHRA, CDR2 YSYEKL. The CDR3 spells CASSQDGRVKNQPQHF. Written as DNA, the CDR3 is TGCGCCAGCAGCCAAGATGGTAGGGTAAAAAATCAGCCCCAGCATTTT.

V gene TRBV5-5 combines with J gene TRBJ2-3; 15 nucleotides line up with TRBD2. Unmatched junction bases numbered 2, after V lost 3 bases and J lost 3 bases. This CDR3 spans 16 amino acids. Germline assignment: CDR1 SGHKS and CDR2 YYEKEE (reference sequence). CDR3 residues: CASSSGTSGRTDTQYF. The CDR3 coding sequence is TGTGCCAGCAGCTCAGGGACTAGCGGGAGGACAGATACGCAGTATTTT.

In DNA, the CDR3 is TGTGCCAGCAGCGTGTATAGCAATCAGCCCCAGCATTTT. It translates to CASSVYSNQPQHF. The chain employs TRBV2 and TRBJ1-5; D is ambiguous. The CDR3 is 13 residues long. The V gene's germline CDR1 is SNHLY and CDR2 FYNNEI. Trimming removed 6 bases at V and 0 bases at J, with 6 bases between.

This chain uses TRBV2 with TRBJ2-3; D is tentatively TRBD1 or TRBD2 (6 bases each). This CDR3 has 14 amino acids. V was pared by 4 bases and J by 5 bases, with 13 bases between. Germline V CDR1 and CDR2: SNHLY, FYNNEI. The CDR3 reads CASSGEGGKDTQYF. The CDR3, as DNA: TGTGCCAGCAGTGGGGAAGGGGGGAAAGATACGCAGTATTTT.

The chain has TRBV7-9 and TRBJ2-7; D is undetermined. Trimming removed 5 bases at V and 1 base at J, with 3 bases between. The CDR3 contains 11 residues. From germline, CDR1 is SEHNR and CDR2 FQNEAQ (reference sequence). CDR3 bases: TGTGCCAGCAGCGCGTCCTACGAGCAGTACTTC. Protein product: CASSASYEQYF.

This chain uses TRBV3-1 (or the pseudogene TRBV3-2) with TRBJ1-1; D remains ambiguous. The CDR3 has 15 amino acids. Trimming pared 1 base from V and 0 bases from J, leaving 9 bases between. Germline V gives CDR1 LGHDT, CDR2 YNNKEL (reference sequence). For the CDR3, the DNA is TGTGCCAGCAGCCAAGCATACACCTTGAACACTGAAGCTTTCTTT. This gives the protein CASSQAYTLNTEAFF.

The V call is TRBV6-5, the J call TRBJ2-7; D is unclear. The V gene's germline CDR1 is MNHEY and CDR2 SVGAGI. This CDR3 has 13 amino acids. Trimming pared 2 bases from V and 3 bases from J, leaving 8 bases between. CDR3 nucleotide sequence: TGTGCCAGCAGTTACGGGCAGTACTACGAGCAGTACTTC. Translation gives CASSYGQYYEQYF.

This rearrangement joins TRBV12-3 or TRBV12-4 to TRBJ1-5; D unresolved. Trimming took 6 bases from V and 3 from J, leaving 6 bases between them. The CDR3 sequence is 12 residues long. CDR3 in DNA: TGTGCCAGCAGCCAAATCAATCAGCCCCAGCATTTT. It translates to CASSQINQPQHF.

The J gene is TRBJ2-1, the V gene TRBV11-2, with D uncertain. The CDR3 is made up of 11 amino acids. Trimming took off 0 bases at V and 14 bases at J, with 8 bases between the two ends. Germline V gives CDR1 SGHAT, CDR2 FQNNGV. CDR3 sequence (DNA): TGTGCCAGCAGCTTAGATAAAGGGAAGTTCTTC. Protein product: CASSLDKGKFF.

Only one count was recorded for this clone. J is TRBJ2-2 and V is TRBV6-5; D gene ambiguous. Germline V gives CDR1 MNHEY, CDR2 SVGAGI. The CDR3 has 13 amino acids. Trimming left V 5 bases short and J 1 base short, with 5 bases between. The CDR3 reads CASSTVNTGELFF. In DNA, the CDR3 is TGTGCCAGCAGTACAGTGAACACCGGGGAGCTGTTTTTT.

Note on this clone: The germline gene is not matched at one end of the junction; a read error may be the cause. This sequence joins TRBV7-2 and TRBJ2-5; D remains unclear. The CDR3 extends over 14 amino acids. Germline V gene lookup returns CDR1 SGHTA and CDR2 FQGNSA. The CDR3 DNA is TGTGCCAGCAGCATTAATAGACCCCAAGGGACCCAGTACTTC. Protein sequence: CASSINRPQGTQYF.

The chain has TRBV4-1 and TRBJ2-3; D remains unclear. This CDR3 has 14 amino acids. Germline loops: CDR1 MGHRA, CDR2 YSYEKL. V was clipped by 1 base and J by 4 bases, with 9 bases between them. The CDR3 sequence: CASSQVLPPDTQYF. CDR3 DNA sequence: TGCGCCAGCAGCCAAGTACTCCCACCAGATACGCAGTATTTT.

The sample holds one count of this clone. V usage is TRBV14 and J usage is TRBJ2-1, with TRBD2 as a possible D gene (6 bases). CDR1 and CDR2 from the germline V gene are SGHDN and FVKESK. Trimming took 0 bases from V and 0 from J, leaving 15 bases between them. The CDR3 covers 18 residues. In nucleotides, the CDR3 is TGTGCCAGCAGCCAAGACCTGGTAGCGGAGAGCTCCTACAATGAGCAGTTCTTC. It is translated as CASSQDLVAESSYNEQFF.

In regard to this clone: Likely a read error: the CDR3 ends without its conserved phenylalanine or tryptophan. It is unclear where the CDR3 begins or ends on the DNA, so no DNA is shown, and the CDR3 is as TCRdb lists it. The rearrangement joins TRBV3-1 (or the pseudogene TRBV3-2) to TRBJ2-7; TRBD2 is taken as the D call from the table, unchecked against the DNA. The germline V gene has CDR1 LGHDT and CDR2 YNNKEL (reference sequence). The CDR3 is 14 residues long, ends included. The CDR3 loop reads CASSQPPWSGRTPR.

The genes are TRBV19 and TRBJ2-5; TRBD1 matches 8 bases. From germline, CDR1 is LNHDA and CDR2 SQIVND (reference sequence). V was pared by 3 bases and J by 5 bases, with 2 bases of the junction left unmatched. This CDR3 spans 13 amino acids. The CDR3 region has the DNA TGTGCCAGTAGTATGGACAGGGTTGAGACCCAGTACTTC. As protein: CASSMDRVETQYF. The whole variable domain, remainder taken from reference TRBV19 and TRBJ2-5, is DGGITQSPKYLFRKEGQNVTLSCEQNLNHDAMYWYRQDPGQGLRLIYYSQIVNDFQKGDIAEGYSVSREKKESFPLTVTSAQKNPTAFYLCASSMDRVETQYFGPGTRLLVL.

V and J are TRBV6-6 and TRBJ2-2; D uncertain. Trimming pared 2 bases from V and 2 bases from J, leaving 6 bases between. Germline-derived CDR1 and CDR2 are MNHNY and SVGAGI (reference sequence). The CDR3 extends over 14 amino acids. The CDR3 nucleotides are TGTGCCAGCAGTTACGCATATAACACCGGGGAGCTGTTTTTT. Translated, it gives CASSYAYNTGELFF.